This TCR beta chain is from a study of T cell responses to AZD1222 COVID-19 vaccine. Sequencing was performed with immunoSEQ multiplex PCR; in TCRdb, only in-frame clones are kept and a portion is missing. Of around 140,000 clones detected, around 90% appear once; the ten largest clones hold 1.5% to 2%. The V gene lost 0 bases and the J gene lost 11 bases, with 11 bases spanning the gap. CDR3 size: 13 residues. CDR1 is LNHDA and CDR2 is SQIVND in the germline V gene (reference sequence). The sample in question was peripheral blood, obtained 28 days after the second AZD1222 dose. The receptor's source is an adult who received the AZD1222 COVID-19 vaccine. V usage is TRBV19 and J usage is TRBJ1-5; D is uncertain. The CDR3 nucleotides read TGTGCCAGTAGTATAGATCAAAAGCGGGCCCAGCATTTT. It specifies CASSIDQKRAQHF.